These 2 T cell receptor beta chains were sequenced from one sample in a study of blood T cell repertoires in COVID-19. The repertoire was sequenced with immunoSEQ multiplex PCR; TCRdb's copy has only in-frame clones and lacks some. The sample lists some 300,000 clones, roughly 90% occurring once. Sequencing input: PBMCs or T cells enriched from blood (not recorded which). Receptors were obtained from a woman aged 25 to 39 who had been exposed to COVID-19.

The V call is TRBV20-1, the J call TRBJ1-6; TRBD1 matches at 9 bases. Germline CDR1 is DFQATT and CDR2 is SNEGSKA (reference sequence). The CDR3 has 15 residues. Trimming took 3 bases from V and 9 from J; bases not matched to a gene: 9. CDR3 DNA: TGCAGTGCTAGTACAGGGGGCAACATAGGTTCACCCCTCCACTTT. This encodes CSASTGGNIGSPLHF.

The genes are TRBV3-1 (or the pseudogene TRBV3-2) and TRBJ2-7; 11 bases map to TRBD2. The length of the CDR3 is 14 residues. Trimming removed 4 bases from V and 3 bases from J; junction bases left unmatched: 2. CDR1 and CDR2 (germline): LGHDT, YNNKEL (reference sequence). In DNA, the CDR3 is TGTGCCAGCAGCCTCGGGACTAGCGGCTACGAGCAGTACTTC. Encoded protein: CASSLGTSGYEQYF.